Described below is a single T cell receptor beta chain sequence and its context. Repertoires were generated with immunoSEQ multiplex PCR, while TCRdb's copy carries only in-frame clones and drops some. The sample comprises roughly 64,000 clones, 90% of which are singletons, and 1% to 1.5% rests with the top ten. These data belong to a study of control samples from healthy donors and cancer patients. This CDR3 is built from 15 residues. Germline V CDR1 and CDR2: SGHTA, FQGNSA. V was pared by 4 bases and J by 3 bases, with 7 bases of the junction left unmatched. The source of this sequence is a woman in her forties or fifties with colorectal cancer. Source material: PBMCs. This chain uses TRBV7-2 with TRBJ2-7; 9 bases are a match to TRBD1. The DNA for the CDR3 is TGTGCCAGCAGCTCCAGGACAGGGGCGTTCTACGAGCAGTACTTC. Amino acid sequence: CASSSRTGAFYEQYF.